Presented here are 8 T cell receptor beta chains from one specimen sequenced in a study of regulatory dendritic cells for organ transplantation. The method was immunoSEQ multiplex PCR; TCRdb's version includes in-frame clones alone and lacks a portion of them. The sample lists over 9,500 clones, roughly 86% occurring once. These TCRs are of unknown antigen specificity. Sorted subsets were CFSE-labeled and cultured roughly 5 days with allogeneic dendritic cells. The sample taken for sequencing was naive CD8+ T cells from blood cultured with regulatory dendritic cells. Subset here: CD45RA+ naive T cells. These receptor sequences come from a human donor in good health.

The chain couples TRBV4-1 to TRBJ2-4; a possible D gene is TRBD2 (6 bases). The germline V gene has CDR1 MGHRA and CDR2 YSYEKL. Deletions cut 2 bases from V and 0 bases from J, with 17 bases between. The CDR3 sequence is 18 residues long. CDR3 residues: CASSQPGGGGSAKNIQYF. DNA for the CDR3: TGCGCCAGCAGCCAACCCGGAGGTGGGGGGTCAGCCAAAAACATTCAGTACTTC.

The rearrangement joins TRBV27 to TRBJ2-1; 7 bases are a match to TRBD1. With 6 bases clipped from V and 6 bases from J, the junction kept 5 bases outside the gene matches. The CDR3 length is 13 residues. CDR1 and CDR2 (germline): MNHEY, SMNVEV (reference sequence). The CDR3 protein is CASSLDRRNEQFF. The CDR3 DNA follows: TGTGCCAGCAGCTTGGACAGGCGCAATGAGCAGTTCTTC.

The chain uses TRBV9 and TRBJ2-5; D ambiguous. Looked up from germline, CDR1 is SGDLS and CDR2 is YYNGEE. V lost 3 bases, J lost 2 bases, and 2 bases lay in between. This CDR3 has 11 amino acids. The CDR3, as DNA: TGTGCCAGCAGCGATCAAGAGACCCAGTACTTC. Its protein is CASSDQETQYF. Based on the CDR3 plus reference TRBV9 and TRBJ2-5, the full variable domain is DSGVTQTPKHLITATGQRVTLRCSPRSGDLSVYWYQQSLDQGLQFLIQYYNGEERAKGNILERFSAQQFPDLHSELNLSSLELGDSALYFCASSDQETQYFGPGTRLLVL.

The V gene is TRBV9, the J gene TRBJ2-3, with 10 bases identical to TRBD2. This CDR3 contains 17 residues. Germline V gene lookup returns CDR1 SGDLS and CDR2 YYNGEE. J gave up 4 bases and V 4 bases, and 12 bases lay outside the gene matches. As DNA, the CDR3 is TGTGCCAGCAGCCCTCCTTCTAGCGGGGGCGGGGCAGATACGCAGTATTTT. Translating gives CASSPPSSGGGADTQYF.

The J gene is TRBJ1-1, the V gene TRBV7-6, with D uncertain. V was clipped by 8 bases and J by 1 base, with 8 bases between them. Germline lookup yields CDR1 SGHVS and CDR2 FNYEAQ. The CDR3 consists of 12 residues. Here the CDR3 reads CASLDTNTEAFF. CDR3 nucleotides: TGTGCCAGCCTCGACACGAACACTGAAGCTTTCTTT.

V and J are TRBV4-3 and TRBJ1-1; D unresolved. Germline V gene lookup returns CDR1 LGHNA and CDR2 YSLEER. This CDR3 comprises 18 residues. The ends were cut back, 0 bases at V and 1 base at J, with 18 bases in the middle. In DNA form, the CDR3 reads TGCGCCAGCAGCCAAGACTCTCTCATAGGAGTCTCGAACACTGAAGCTTTCTTT. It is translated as CASSQDSLIGVSNTEAFF.

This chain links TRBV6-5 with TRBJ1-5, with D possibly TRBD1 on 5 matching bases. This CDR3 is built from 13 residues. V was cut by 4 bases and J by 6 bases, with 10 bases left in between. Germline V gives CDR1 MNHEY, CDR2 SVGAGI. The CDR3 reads CASSWGWGQPQHF. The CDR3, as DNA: TGTGCCAGCAGTTGGGGCTGGGGTCAGCCCCAGCATTTT.

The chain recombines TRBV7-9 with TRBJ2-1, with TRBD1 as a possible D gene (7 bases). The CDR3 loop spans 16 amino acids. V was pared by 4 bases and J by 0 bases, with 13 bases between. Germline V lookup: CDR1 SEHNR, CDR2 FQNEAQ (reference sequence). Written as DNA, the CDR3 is TGTGCCAGCAGCTCCTCGGAGGGGGCCTCCTACAATGAGCAGTTCTTC. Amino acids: CASSSSEGASYNEQFF.